This T cell receptor (beta chain) was found in a study of PD-L1 blockade in urothelial cancer. The data were produced by immunoSEQ multiplex PCR, yet TCRdb's version contains in-frame clones alone and is incomplete. The sample contains 35,000 to 55,000 clones, around 89% of which appear only once. Germline V lookup: CDR1 SGDLS, CDR2 YYNGEE. CDR3 length equals 15 residues. Trimming pared 3 bases from V and 2 bases from J, leaving 14 bases between. The clonotype comes from a woman in her sixties with urothelial cancer. This specimen consisted of PBMCs, obtained around atezolizumab (anti-PD-L1) treatment. J is TRBJ1-2 and V is TRBV9; possibly TRBD1 for D (6 bases). CDR3 loop: CASSGHRERNYGYTF. The CDR3 DNA sequence: TGTGCCAGCAGCGGACACAGGGAACGCAACTATGGCTACACCTTC. Looking up the rest from reference TRBV9 and TRBJ1-2 gives the full variable domain: DSGVTQTPKHLITATGQRVTLRCSPRSGDLSVYWYQQSLDQGLQFLIQYYNGEERAKGNILERFSAQQFPDLHSELNLSSLELGDSALYFCASSGHRERNYGYTFGSGTRLTVV.